This T cell receptor beta chain is drawn from a study of control samples from healthy donors and cancer patients (dated by TCRdb to the early 2020s). The germline V gene gives CDR1 as SGHDN and CDR2 as FVKESK. The cysteine opens and the phenylalanine closes a CDR3 of 18 amino acids. The retained sequence is limited to the CDR3, 54 bases, with the frame set at the first base. The V and J ends are trimmed by 1 base and 5 bases, leaving 23 bases between them. Remarks on this clone: The antigen this receptor binds is unknown. No base qualities exist here, and no much larger clone lies one base off it.

Library prep was done by the immunoSEQ multiplex PCR assay. Imported from immuneACCESS, the table was reduced by TCRdb to in-frame sequences with V and J called. These copies leave out some clones; in studies compared against another copy, an unresolved V gene accounts for under half, and the cause of the remainder is not known. A total of about 120,000 clones appear in this sample, about 89% of them only once. The ten largest clones take up about 40% of the sample. This TCR derives from a man aged 50-59 years in good health. The sample comprised blood. This receptor chain uses TRBV14 and TRBJ1-1, and perhaps TRBD1 as D gene, on 6 matching bases. CDR3 protein: CASSQARLRSGEWTEAFF. The sequenced DNA is TGTGCCAGCAGCCAAGCACGTTTAAGGTCAGGGGAATGGACTGAAGCTTTCTTT.